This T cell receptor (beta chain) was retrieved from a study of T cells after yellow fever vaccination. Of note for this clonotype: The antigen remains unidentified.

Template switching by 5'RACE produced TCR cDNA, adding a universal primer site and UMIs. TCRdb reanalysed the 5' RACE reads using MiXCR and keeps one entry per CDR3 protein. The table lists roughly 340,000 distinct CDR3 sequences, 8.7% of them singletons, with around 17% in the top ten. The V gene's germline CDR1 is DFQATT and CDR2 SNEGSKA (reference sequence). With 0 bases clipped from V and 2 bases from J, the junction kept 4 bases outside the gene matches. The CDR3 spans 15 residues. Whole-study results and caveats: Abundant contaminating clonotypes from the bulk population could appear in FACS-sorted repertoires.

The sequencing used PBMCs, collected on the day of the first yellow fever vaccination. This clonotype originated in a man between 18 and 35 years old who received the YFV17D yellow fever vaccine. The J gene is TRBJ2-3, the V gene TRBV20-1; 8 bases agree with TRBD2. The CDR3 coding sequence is TGCAGTGCTAGAGATTTAGCGGGGCTCACAGATACGCAGTATTTT. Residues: CSARDLAGLTDTQYF.